A single sample is the source of the 20 T cell receptor beta chains below, sequenced in a study of T cell responses to AZD1222 COVID-19 vaccine. The method was immunoSEQ multiplex PCR; TCRdb's version includes in-frame clones alone and lacks a portion of them. The sample contains some 150,000 clones, 85% to 95% of which appear only once. This specimen consisted of peripheral blood, obtained on day 0 of AZD1222 vaccination. Receptors were obtained from an adult in good health.

A few counts support this clone. This chain connects TRBV20-1 to TRBJ1-2; D possibly corresponds to TRBD1 (5 bases). CDR3 length: 14 amino acids. CDR1 is DFQATT and CDR2 is SNEGSKA in the germline V gene (reference sequence). V was pared by 3 bases and J by 4 bases, with 15 bases between. The CDR3 loop reads CSASSIDSAYGYTF. DNA of the CDR3: TGCAGTGCTAGTTCCATAGACAGCGCCTATGGCTACACCTTC.

This sequence joins TRBV3-1 (or the pseudogene TRBV3-2) and TRBJ1-3; no reliable D call. Trimming pared 0 bases from V and 1 base from J, leaving 7 bases between. The CDR3 is 15 residues long. CDR1 and CDR2 (germline): LGHDT, YNNKEL (reference sequence). Here the CDR3 DNA reads TGTGCCAGCAGCCAAGATGCCGTATCTGGAAACACCATATATTTT. Translating it yields CASSQDAVSGNTIYF.

This clone came up once. The chain recombines TRBV7-9 with TRBJ2-7; 11 bases align to TRBD2. The CDR3 totals 16 residues. Germline CDR1 reads SEHNR; CDR2 reads FQNEAQ (reference sequence). With V trimmed by 5 bases and J by 1 base, 7 bases remained unmatched. The CDR3 nucleotides are TGTGCCAGCAGCCTAAACCTAGCGGGGGGTTCCTACGAGCAGTACTTC. This sequence encodes CASSLNLAGGSYEQYF.

This chain links TRBV28 with TRBJ1-1; D may be TRBD1 (5 bases). CDR1 is MDHEN, CDR2 SYDVKM, per germline. V lost 2 bases and J 6 bases, leaving 10 bases between the germline ends. The CDR3 length is 13 residues. CDR3 sequence (DNA): TGTGCCAGCAGTTTAGGCAGGGCCCCTGAAGCTTTCTTT. Amino acids: CASSLGRAPEAFF.

V is TRBV30 and J is TRBJ2-3; D is undetermined. Germline CDR1 and CDR2: GTSNPN and SVGIG (reference sequence). Trimming removed 2 bases from V and 7 bases from J, with 10 bases in between. The CDR3 runs to 12 residues. CDR3 sequence: CAWSLLGNTQYF. The CDR3 DNA is TGTGCCTGGAGTTTATTGGGAAATACGCAGTATTTT.

The V gene is TRBV2, the J gene TRBJ1-6; 10 nucleotides line up with TRBD1. The CDR3 consists of 14 residues. Trimming at V came to 5 bases and at J to 11 bases, leaving 6 bases not matched to a gene. Germline V gives CDR1 SNHLY, CDR2 FYNNEI. This CDR3 reads CASSPTGGRAPLHF. The DNA of the CDR3 is TGTGCCAGCAGTCCGACAGGGGGCAGGGCACCCCTCCACTTT.

V gene TRBV3-1 (or the pseudogene TRBV3-2) combines with J gene TRBJ1-5; TRBD1 is a possible D gene (6 bases). The CDR3 covers 19 residues. Germline CDR1 reads LGHDT; CDR2 reads YNNKEL (reference sequence). V lost 1 base, J lost 0 bases, and 19 bases lay in between. The CDR3 DNA follows: TGTGCCAGCAGCCAAGTTCATGTTGGGACACCTTATAGCAATCAGCCCCAGCATTTT. This sequence encodes CASSQVHVGTPYSNQPQHF.

The chain couples TRBV9 to TRBJ1-2; the D is unclear. Germline values: CDR1 SGDLS, CDR2 YYNGEE. CDR3 length: 16 amino acids. Trimming cost V 3 bases and J 5 bases, with 20 bases left between them. CDR3 DNA: TGTGCCAGCAGCGGTGCTGGCAGGTCAACGGGATATGGCTACACCTTC. Protein: CASSGAGRSTGYGYTF.

The chain couples TRBV20-1 to TRBJ2-5; TRBD2 matches 7 bases. Germline V gene data show CDR1 as DFQATT and CDR2 as SNEGSKA (reference sequence). V lost 3 bases to trimming and J lost 1 base; unmatched junction nucleotides: 8. The CDR3 runs 15 residues. CDR3 residues: CSASFWASGQETQYF. The CDR3 DNA is TGCAGTGCTAGTTTCTGGGCTAGCGGCCAAGAGACCCAGTACTTC.

The chain uses TRBV7-2 and TRBJ1-5; 9 bases map to TRBD1. The V gene's germline CDR1 is SGHTA and CDR2 FQGNSA. The CDR3 consists of 15 residues. V lost 5 bases and J lost 6; bases outside the gene matches: 8. Written as DNA, the CDR3 is TGTGCCAGCAGCCAAACCGGGACAGGGTTTCAGCCCCAGCATTTT. Its translation is CASSQTGTGFQPQHF.

The J gene is TRBJ2-1, the V gene TRBV2, with 7 bases lining up with TRBD1. Germline assignment: CDR1 SNHLY and CDR2 FYNNEI. The CDR3 consists of 13 residues. Unmatched junction bases numbered 10, after V lost 9 bases and J lost 8 bases. The CDR3 DNA is TGTGCCAGTTCCTTGTCAGGGGGACATGAGCAGTTCTTC. Translating gives CASSLSGGHEQFF.

The CDR3 protein is CATSRGQGLGNSPLHF. Here the CDR3 DNA reads TGTGCCACCAGCAGAGGTCAGGGACTAGGGAATTCACCCCTCCACTTT. This chain connects TRBV15 to TRBJ1-6; D might be TRBD1 (5 bases). Germline CDR1 and CDR2: LNHNV and YYDKDF (reference sequence). This CDR3 comprises 16 residues. V was cut by 1 base and J by 7 bases, with 14 bases left in between.

This CDR3 is CASSTQGAETQYF. The CDR3 nucleotides are TGTGCCAGTAGTACGCAGGGGGCAGAGACCCAGTACTTC. The V and J genes are TRBV19 and TRBJ2-5; 8 nucleotides align to TRBD1. Germline V lookup: CDR1 LNHDA, CDR2 SQIVND (reference sequence). This CDR3 has 13 amino acids. Trimming removed 4 bases from V and 4 bases from J; junction bases left unmatched: 2.

This chain links TRBV3-1 (or the pseudogene TRBV3-2) with TRBJ1-2; 11 nucleotides line up with TRBD1. The ends lost 2 bases at V and 4 bases at J; junction bases unmatched: 3. CDR1 and CDR2 from the germline V gene are LGHDT and YNNKEL (reference sequence). This CDR3 spans 15 amino acids. This chain's CDR3 is CASSQTGTGGYGYTF. CDR3 nucleotides: TGTGCCAGCAGCCAAACCGGGACAGGGGGCTATGGCTACACCTTC.

This clone was counted only a few times. V gene TRBV6-2 or TRBV6-3 combines with J gene TRBJ2-3, with a weak D call TRBD2 (6 bases). CDR1 is MNHEY, CDR2 SVGEGT, per germline. The CDR3 is made up of 16 amino acids. V gave up 5 bases and J gave up 5 bases, with 20 bases separating them. In DNA form, the CDR3 reads TGTGCCAGCAGTGGGGGACTTAACGGATTAGGAGATACGCAGTATTTT. Its protein is CASSGGLNGLGDTQYF.

V is TRBV5-1 and J is TRBJ1-1; D call uncertain. Trimming pared 0 bases from V and 0 bases from J, leaving 9 bases between. The CDR3 is 15 amino acids. Germline V gene lookup returns CDR1 SGHRS and CDR2 YFSETQ. CDR3 amino acids: CASSLEAAVNTEAFF. CDR3 DNA sequence: TGCGCCAGCAGCTTGGAGGCAGCGGTGAACACTGAAGCTTTCTTT.

The chain has TRBV9 and TRBJ2-3, with 12 bases aligning to TRBD2. Germline CDR1 SGDLS, CDR2 YYNGEE. V dropped 0 bases and J dropped 5; count of bases not matched to a gene: 13. The CDR3 contains 19 residues. CDR3 DNA sequence: TGTGCCAGCAGCGTAGGTCTTGGGGCTAGCGGGGGGGAGGTAGATACGCAGTATTTT. Translation gives CASSVGLGASGGEVDTQYF.

The chain recombines TRBV18 with TRBJ2-2; a possible D gene is TRBD1 (6 bases). Per the germline V gene, CDR1 is KGHSH and CDR2 is LQKENI. V gave up 3 bases and J gave up 4 bases, with 12 bases separating them. The CDR3 consists of 15 residues. The CDR3: CASSPNREPTGELFF. The CDR3 DNA reads TGTGCCAGCTCACCCAACAGGGAACCCACCGGGGAGCTGTTTTTT.

This chain links TRBV11-2 with TRBJ1-6; perhaps TRBD1 as D (5 bases). The V end lost 5 bases, the J end lost 6 bases, and 14 bases lay between the germline ends. This CDR3 region has 15 residues. CDR1 is SGHAT and CDR2 is FQNNGV in the germline V gene. CDR3 DNA sequence: TGTGCCAGCAGCCAGATTAGGGGCAGTAATTCACCCCTCCACTTT. This gives the protein CASSQIRGSNSPLHF. Full variable domain (rest looked up from reference TRBV11-2 and TRBJ1-6): EAGVAQSPRYKIIEKRQSVAFWCNPISGHATLYWYQQILGQGPKLLIQFQNNGVVDDSQLPKDRFSAERLKGVDSTLKIQPAKLEDSAVYLCASSQIRGSNSPLHFGNGTRLTVT.

The V call is TRBV10-3, the J call TRBJ1-5, with a possible D match to TRBD1 (5 bases). Trimming pared 3 bases from V and 6 bases from J, leaving 12 bases between. Germline V CDR1 and CDR2: ENHRY, SYGVKD. The CDR3 consists of 14 residues. The CDR3 reads CAISDQGRGQPQHF. The CDR3 nucleotides are TGTGCCATCAGTGACCAGGGACGAGGTCAGCCCCAGCATTTT.